This T cell receptor (beta chain) was sequenced in a study of cytomegalovirus exposure and HLA in healthy donors. Despite likely unrecorded immune exposures, the donors were nominally healthy at the time of sampling. PCR primers comprised 60 Vbeta and 13 Jbeta primers. Only in-frame clones appear in the TCRdb table, and some are missing; sequencing was by immunoSEQ multiplex PCR. The profile shows around 78,000 clones, around 81% of them singletons. The count of this clone is one. As yet, its antigen is unknown. Whole-study findings and limits: In a later analysis, several top co-occurrence clusters appeared linked to parvovirus B19, influenza, CMV and Epstein-Barr virus. Cytomegalovirus status was reportedly diagnosed by the classifier with high sensitivity and specificity.

The material sequenced was PBMCs. The origin of this receptor is a male donor in good health and CMV-seronegative.

The CDR3 spells CASSERLAGGPFSYNEQFF. CDR3 nucleotides: TGTGCCAGCAGTGAGAGACTAGCGGGGGGGCCTTTTTCCTACAATGAGCAGTTCTTC. This chain links TRBV6-1 with TRBJ2-1; 14 bases fit TRBD2. The CDR3 spans 19 residues. The germline V gene has CDR1 MNHNS and CDR2 SASEGT. J lost 1 base, V lost 3 bases, and 8 bases had no gene match.